Listed here are 18 T cell receptor beta chains from one sample, sequenced in a study of blood T cell repertoires in COVID-19. The protocol was immunoSEQ multiplex PCR, while the TCRdb copy is restricted to in-frame clones and leaves out a portion. This sample yields about 190,000 clones, of which about 85% are seen a single time; roughly 21% belongs to the top ten. Sequences were obtained from peripheral blood. These receptors originate from a man aged 60 to 69 with active or convalescent COVID-19.

The gene calls are TRBV20-1 and TRBJ2-1; TRBD2 agrees at 9 bases. This CDR3 contains 14 residues. CDR1 and CDR2 (germline): DFQATT, SNEGSKA (reference sequence). The V segment lost 3 bases and the J segment 8 bases; nucleotides outside the gene matches: 8. CDR3 sequence: CSASFGGGADEQFF. The CDR3 DNA reads TGCAGTGCTAGTTTCGGCGGGGGGGCCGATGAGCAGTTCTTC.

CDR3: CASSPVNQPQHF. The CDR3 bases are TGTGCCAGCAGTCCAGTCAATCAGCCCCAGCATTTT. The rearrangement links TRBV2 to TRBJ1-5; the D is unclear. Trimming pared 5 bases from V and 3 bases from J, leaving 5 bases between. From germline, CDR1 is SNHLY and CDR2 FYNNEI. The length of the CDR3 is 12 residues.

V is TRBV27 and J is TRBJ2-7; 9 bases agree with TRBD1. Germline V lookup: CDR1 MNHEY, CDR2 SMNVEV (reference sequence). This CDR3 spans 13 amino acids. With V trimmed by 8 bases and J by 3 bases, 5 bases remained unmatched. In DNA form, the CDR3 reads TGTGCCAGCCAGGTGGACAGGGGCTACGAGCAGTACTTC. Translated, it gives CASQVDRGYEQYF.

The gene calls are TRBV30 and TRBJ2-7; possible D gene TRBD2, 5 bases. The CDR3 loop spans 12 amino acids. Looked up from germline, CDR1 is GTSNPN and CDR2 is SVGIG (reference sequence). V shed 4 bases and J shed 5 bases, with 12 bases lying between them. The DNA for the CDR3 is TGTGCCTGGAAGAGAGGGTTCGACGAGCAGTACTTC. Protein sequence: CAWKRGFDEQYF.

The chain joins TRBV9 to TRBJ1-1; 8 bases align to TRBD1. Trimming took 2 bases from V and 0 from J; bases not matched to a gene: 3. This CDR3 has 15 amino acids. CDR1 is SGDLS and CDR2 is YYNGEE in the germline V gene. DNA of the CDR3: TGTGCCAGCAGCGTCCCGGACAGGGTGAACACTGAAGCTTTCTTT. As protein: CASSVPDRVNTEAFF.

The chain uses TRBV7-2 and TRBJ1-2, with 9 positions matching TRBD1. The V gene's germline CDR1 is SGHTA and CDR2 FQGNSA. The CDR3 sequence is 16 residues long. The ends lost 5 bases at V and 1 base at J; junction bases unmatched: 8. The CDR3 nucleotides read TGTGCCAGCAGCACCCGGGACAGGGTTTATAACTATGGCTACACCTTC. Amino acid sequence: CASSTRDRVYNYGYTF. The variable domain in full, with the rest retrieved from reference TRBV7-2 and TRBJ1-2, is GAGVSQSPSNKVTEKGKDVELRCDPISGHTALYWYRQSLGQGLEFLIYFQGNSAPDKSGLPSDRFSAERTGGSVSTLTIQRTQQEDSAVYLCASSTRDRVYNYGYTFGSGTRLTVV.

This clone was seen a single time. The same CDR3 can be traced to other DNA sequences in this sample. J is TRBJ2-7 and V is TRBV5-1; 9 bases fit TRBD1. V lost 4 bases, J lost 4 bases, and 3 bases stayed unmatched. The CDR3 has 13 amino acids. Germline CDR1 is SGHRS and CDR2 is YFSETQ. This CDR3 reads CASSSGQGYEQYF. DNA for the CDR3: TGCGCCAGCAGCAGTGGACAGGGGTACGAGCAGTACTTC. The variable domain in full, completed from reference TRBV5-1 and TRBJ2-7, reads KAGVTQTPRYLIKTRGQQVTLSCSPISGHRSVSWYQQTPGQGLQFLFEYFSETQRNKGNFPGRFSGRQFSNSRSEMNVSTLELGDSALYLCASSSGQGYEQYFGPGTRLTVT.

The chain is built from TRBV19 and TRBJ2-3; 7 bases map to TRBD2. The CDR3 sequence is 14 residues long. Germline V lookup: CDR1 LNHDA, CDR2 SQIVND (reference sequence). V was pared by 9 bases and J by 0 bases, with 6 bases of the junction left unmatched. The CDR3 protein is CASGGSPSTDTQYF. The DNA for the CDR3 is TGTGCCAGCGGGGGGTCCCCTAGCACAGATACGCAGTATTTT.

V and J are TRBV5-1 and TRBJ2-5, with 8 bases aligning to TRBD2. V dropped 6 bases and J dropped 5; count of bases not matched to a gene: 6. CDR3 length equals 13 residues. In germline, CDR1 is SGHRS, CDR2 YFSETQ. This chain's CDR3 is CASTLPGGETQYF. CDR3 sequence (DNA): TGCGCCAGCACCCTACCGGGGGGGGAGACCCAGTACTTC.

This clone has more than one count but fewer than ten. This rearrangement joins TRBV5-4 to TRBJ1-6; the D gene is possibly TRBD1 (6 bases). CDR1 and CDR2 from the germline V gene are SGHNT and YYREEE (reference sequence). The CDR3 is 14 amino acids. V was cut by 1 base and J by 5 bases, with 7 bases left in between. The CDR3 is CASSLRGNNSPLHF. CDR3 coding DNA: TGTGCCAGCAGCTTGAGGGGGAATAATTCACCCCTCCACTTT.

The chain is built from TRBV3-1 (or the pseudogene TRBV3-2) and TRBJ2-5, with TRBD2 matching over 9 bases. The CDR3 length is 13 residues. CDR1 is LGHDT, CDR2 YNNKEL, per germline (reference sequence). With 1 base clipped from V and 11 bases from J, the junction kept 5 bases outside the gene matches. CDR3 bases: TGTGCCAGCAGCCAAGGGGAGGCGGGGGGGCAGTACTTC. Translating it yields CASSQGEAGGQYF.

This chain links TRBV15 with TRBJ2-3; D not certain. V shed 5 bases and J shed 2 bases, with 5 bases lying between them. Germline V gene data show CDR1 as LNHNV and CDR2 as YYDKDF (reference sequence). The CDR3 spans 12 residues. This CDR3 is CATSDNTDTQYF. The DNA for the CDR3 is TGTGCCACCAGCGACAACACAGATACGCAGTATTTT.

The chain employs TRBV5-1 and TRBJ2-5, with D possibly TRBD1 on 5 matching bases. The CDR3 is made up of 13 amino acids. V was clipped by 2 bases and J by 3 bases, with 8 bases between them. The germline V gene has CDR1 SGHRS and CDR2 YFSETQ. The CDR3 loop reads CASSLSGKETQYF. CDR3 coding DNA: TGCGCCAGCAGCTTATCAGGGAAAGAGACCCAGTACTTC.

This chain links TRBV20-1 with TRBJ1-5; 9 positions agree with TRBD1. Germline V gives CDR1 DFQATT, CDR2 SNEGSKA (reference sequence). Trimming took 3 bases from V and 4 from J; bases not matched to a gene: 4. This CDR3 region has 14 residues. The CDR3 sequence is CSASQQGANQPQHF. The CDR3 DNA is TGCAGTGCTAGTCAACAGGGGGCAAATCAGCCCCAGCATTTT.

The V gene is TRBV2, the J gene TRBJ2-2; D not resolved. The V gene lost 7 bases and the J gene lost 6 bases, with 9 bases spanning the gap. The CDR3 is made up of 12 amino acids. Germline V lookup: CDR1 SNHLY, CDR2 FYNNEI. As DNA, the CDR3 is TGTGCCAGCACCCTAATAGCCGGGGAGCTGTTTTTT. It specifies CASTLIAGELFF.

V and J are TRBV5-1 and TRBJ2-3; 8 bases are shared with TRBD1. V was pared by 0 bases and J by 2 bases, with 5 bases of the junction left unmatched. CDR1 SGHRS and CDR2 YFSETQ come from the germline V gene. The CDR3 has 16 amino acids. This CDR3 reads CASSLDRGFTTDTQYF. The CDR3 DNA is TGCGCCAGCAGCTTGGACAGGGGGTTTACCACAGATACGCAGTATTTT.

This chain connects TRBV7-2 to TRBJ2-5, with D tentatively TRBD2 (5 bases). Germline V gene lookup returns CDR1 SGHTA and CDR2 FQGNSA. V lost 5 bases to trimming and J lost 5 bases, with 9 bases between them. The CDR3 runs 12 residues. CDR3 protein: CASSPGLETQYF. The CDR3 DNA is TGTGCCAGCAGCCCCGGACTGGAGACCCAGTACTTC.

The chain recombines TRBV15 with TRBJ1-3; D gene uncertain. The CDR3 extends over 12 amino acids. The V and J ends lost 10 bases and 0 bases respectively, with 7 bases between them. Germline V gene lookup returns CDR1 LNHNV and CDR2 YYDKDF (reference sequence). This CDR3 reads CASRSSGNTIYF. The CDR3 DNA reads as TGTGCCAGCCGGTCCTCTGGAAACACCATATATTTT.